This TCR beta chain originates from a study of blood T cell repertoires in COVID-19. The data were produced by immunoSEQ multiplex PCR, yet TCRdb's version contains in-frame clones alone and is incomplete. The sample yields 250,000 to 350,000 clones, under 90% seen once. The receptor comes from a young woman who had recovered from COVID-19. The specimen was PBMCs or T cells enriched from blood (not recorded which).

The CDR3 coding sequence is TGTGCCAGTAGTATTATACTAACTAACTATGGCTACACCTTC. Its protein is CASSIILTNYGYTF. This chain joins TRBV19 and TRBJ1-2, with D uncertain. Germline V lookup: CDR1 LNHDA, CDR2 SQIVND (reference sequence). This CDR3 is built from 14 residues. Trimming cost V 3 bases and J 0 bases, with 8 bases left between them.